What follows are 7 T cell receptor beta chains derived from one specimen sequenced in a study of control samples from healthy donors and cancer patients. Produced via immunoSEQ multiplex PCR; TCRdb's table is partial and in-frame only. Of 200,000 to 250,000 clones listed, around 94% were seen once; the top ten hold roughly 1.6%. Specimen: blood. Receptors were obtained from a man aged 50 to 60 in good health.

The chain has TRBV27 and TRBJ1-2, with D unclear. The germline gives CDR1 MNHEY, CDR2 SMNVEV (reference sequence). Trimming took 6 bases from V and 4 from J, leaving 15 bases between them. This CDR3 comprises 14 residues. The CDR3 loop is CASRIRGPGYGYTF. As DNA, the CDR3 is TGTGCCAGCAGGATAAGAGGACCGGGCTATGGCTACACCTTC.

CDR3 coding DNA: TGTGCCAGCAGCTTTGCCAGGGGTTACACTGAAGCTTTCTTT. Amino acids: CASSFARGYTEAFF. The chain links TRBV7-2 to TRBJ1-1; maybe TRBD1 (6 bases). CDR3 length: 14 amino acids. V was cut by 3 bases and J by 3 bases, with 11 bases left in between. Germline-derived CDR1 and CDR2 are SGHTA and FQGNSA.

The chain links TRBV24-1 to TRBJ1-2, with 8 bases fitting TRBD1. CDR3 size: 12 residues. Losses at the gene ends were 9 bases for V and 8 bases for J; bases not matched to a gene: 7. Per the germline V gene, CDR1 is KGHDR and CDR2 is SFDVKD. CDR3 sequence reads: CATRDRLLGYTF. Written as DNA, the CDR3 is TGTGCCACCCGGGACAGGTTGTTGGGCTACACCTTC.

Details on this clone: This specimen includes other DNA sequences encoding the same CDR3. This chain links TRBV14 with TRBJ2-3; D not certain. The CDR3 length is 12 residues. Germline-derived CDR1 and CDR2 are SGHDN and FVKESK. V was clipped by 4 bases and J by 3 bases, with 5 bases between them. DNA of the CDR3: TGTGCCAGCAGCCCGAGGACAGATACGCAGTATTTT. It is translated as CASSPRTDTQYF.

The chain has TRBV28 and TRBJ2-3; D is undetermined. This CDR3 spans 12 amino acids. The germline V gene has CDR1 MDHEN and CDR2 SYDVKM. The V end lost 4 bases, the J end lost 2 bases, and 4 bases lay between the germline ends. CDR3 DNA: TGTGCCAGCAGTTCCCTCACAGATACGCAGTATTTT. It codes for CASSSLTDTQYF.

The chain joins TRBV6-5 to TRBJ2-7; TRBD1 might be the D (7 bases). V was pared by 8 bases and J by 2 bases, with 10 bases between. The CDR3 consists of 12 residues. CDR1 and CDR2 (germline): MNHEY, SVGAGI. Here the CDR3 reads CASGGTAYEQYF. The CDR3 DNA is TGTGCCAGCGGCGGGACAGCCTACGAGCAGTACTTC.

This chain links TRBV7-3 with TRBJ1-2; D gene unclear. CDR3 length: 14 amino acids. CDR1 is SGHTA and CDR2 is FQGTGA in the germline V gene. The germline V and J ends were trimmed by 5 bases and 2 bases, with 12 bases remaining between them. CDR3 nucleotide sequence: TGTGCCAGCAGCCCCGATTCAGCAAACTATGGCTACACCTTC. Translation: CASSPDSANYGYTF.